The clone carrying this T cell receptor (beta chain) was counted many times. The data belong to a study of T cells in Graves' hyperthyroidism and ophthalmopathy. The trim removed 5 bases at V and 3 bases at J, leaving 16 bases unmatched. CDR3 size: 19 residues. Germline CDR1 reads MDHEN; CDR2 reads SYDVKM. RNA transcripts served as the template for amplifying TCR beta CDR3 regions. The primer set for the first-round RT-PCR of the TCR CDR3 was HTBI. TCRdb fed the multiplex PCR reads into MiXCR, producing one record per CDR3 protein. The sample contains 380,000 or so distinct CDR3 sequences, 13% of which appear only once. Aged 18 to 65, the patients had hyperthyroidism that was newly diagnosed and had lasted under 2 months. On the basis of clinical symptoms, serum thyroxine and TRAb, thyroid ultrasound and orbital computed tomography, diagnoses were made. From 8.5 to 10 ml of fresh peripheral blood, PBMCs were isolated.

Sequenced input: blood. This TCR was recovered from a man aged 25-45 years with Graves' hyperthyroidism that later progressed to Graves' ophthalmopathy. The genes are TRBV28 and TRBJ2-1; 10 nucleotides agree with TRBD2. CDR3 protein: CASSQSGGEATPNYNEQFF. The CDR3 nucleotides are TGTGCCAGCAGTCAAAGCGGGGGGGAAGCTACACCGAACTACAATGAGCAGTTCTTC.